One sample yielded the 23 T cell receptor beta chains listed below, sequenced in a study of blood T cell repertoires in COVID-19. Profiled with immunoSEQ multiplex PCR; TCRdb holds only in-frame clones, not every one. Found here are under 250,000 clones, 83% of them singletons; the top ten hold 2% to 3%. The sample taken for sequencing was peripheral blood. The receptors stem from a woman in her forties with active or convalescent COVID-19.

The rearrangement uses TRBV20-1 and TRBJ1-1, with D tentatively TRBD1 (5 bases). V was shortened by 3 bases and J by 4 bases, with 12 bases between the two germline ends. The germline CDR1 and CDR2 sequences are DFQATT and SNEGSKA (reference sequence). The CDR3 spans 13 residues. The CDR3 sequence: CSASTQGTTEAFF. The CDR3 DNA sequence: TGCAGTGCTAGTACCCAGGGTACCACTGAAGCTTTCTTT.

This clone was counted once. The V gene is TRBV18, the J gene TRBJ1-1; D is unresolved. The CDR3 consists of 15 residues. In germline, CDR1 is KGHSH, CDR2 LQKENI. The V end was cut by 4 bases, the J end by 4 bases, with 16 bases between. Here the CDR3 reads CASSRNPAGFTEAFF. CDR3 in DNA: TGTGCCAGCTCACGAAACCCTGCGGGGTTCACTGAAGCTTTCTTT.

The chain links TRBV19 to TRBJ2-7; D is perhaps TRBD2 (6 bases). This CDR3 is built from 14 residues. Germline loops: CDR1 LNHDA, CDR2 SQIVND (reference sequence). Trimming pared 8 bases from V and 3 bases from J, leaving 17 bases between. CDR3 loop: CASSGGDRNYEQYF. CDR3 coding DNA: TGTGCCAGTTCCGGGGGAGACAGAAACTACGAGCAGTACTTC.

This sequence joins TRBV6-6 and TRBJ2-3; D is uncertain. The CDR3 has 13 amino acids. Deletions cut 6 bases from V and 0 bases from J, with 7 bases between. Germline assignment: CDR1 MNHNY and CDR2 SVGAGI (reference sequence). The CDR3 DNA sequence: TGTGCCAGCAGCGGAGACAGCACAGATACGCAGTATTTT. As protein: CASSGDSTDTQYF.

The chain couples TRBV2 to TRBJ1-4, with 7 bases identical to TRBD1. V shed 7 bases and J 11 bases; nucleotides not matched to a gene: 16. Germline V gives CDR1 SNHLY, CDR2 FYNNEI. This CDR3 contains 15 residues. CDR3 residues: CASTSKTSPRGKLFF. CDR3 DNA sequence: TGTGCCAGCACCAGCAAAACTAGCCCCAGGGGGAAACTGTTTTTT.

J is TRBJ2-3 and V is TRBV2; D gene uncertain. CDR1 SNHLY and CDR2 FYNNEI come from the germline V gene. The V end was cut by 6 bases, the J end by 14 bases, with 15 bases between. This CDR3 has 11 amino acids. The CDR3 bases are TGTGCCAGCAGCCCCCTCTATCACCCGTATTTT. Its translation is CASSPLYHPYF.

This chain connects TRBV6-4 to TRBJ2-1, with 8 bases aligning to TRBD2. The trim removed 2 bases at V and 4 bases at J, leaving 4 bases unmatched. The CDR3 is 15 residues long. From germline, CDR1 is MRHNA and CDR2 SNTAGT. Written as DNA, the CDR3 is TGTGCCAGCAGTGACGGGCTAGCGGGTTACAATGAGCAGTTCTTC. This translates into CASSDGLAGYNEQFF.

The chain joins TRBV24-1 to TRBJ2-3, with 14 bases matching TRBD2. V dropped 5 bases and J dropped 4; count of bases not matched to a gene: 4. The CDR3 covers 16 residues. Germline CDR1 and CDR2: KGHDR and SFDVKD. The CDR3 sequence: CATSVTSGRGADTQYF. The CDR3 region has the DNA TGTGCCACCAGTGTGACTAGCGGGAGGGGGGCAGATACGCAGTATTTT.

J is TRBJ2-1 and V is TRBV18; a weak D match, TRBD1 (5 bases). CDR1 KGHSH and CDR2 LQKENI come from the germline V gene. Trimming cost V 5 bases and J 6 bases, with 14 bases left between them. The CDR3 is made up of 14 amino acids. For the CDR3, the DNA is TGTGCCAGCTCAATCAACGACAGACGCAATGAGCAGTTCTTC. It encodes CASSINDRRNEQFF.

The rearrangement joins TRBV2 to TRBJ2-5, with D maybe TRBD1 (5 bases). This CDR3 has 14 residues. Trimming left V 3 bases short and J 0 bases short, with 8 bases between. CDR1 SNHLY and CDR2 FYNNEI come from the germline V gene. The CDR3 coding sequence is TGTGCCAGCAGTGAGACAGAGTACCAAGAGACCCAGTACTTC. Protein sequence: CASSETEYQETQYF.

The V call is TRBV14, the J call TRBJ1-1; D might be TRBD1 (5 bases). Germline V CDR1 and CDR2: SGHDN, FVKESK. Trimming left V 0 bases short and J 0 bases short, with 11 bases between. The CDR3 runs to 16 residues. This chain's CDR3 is CASSQESRVVNTEAFF. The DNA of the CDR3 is TGTGCCAGCAGCCAAGAATCCAGGGTCGTGAACACTGAAGCTTTCTTT.

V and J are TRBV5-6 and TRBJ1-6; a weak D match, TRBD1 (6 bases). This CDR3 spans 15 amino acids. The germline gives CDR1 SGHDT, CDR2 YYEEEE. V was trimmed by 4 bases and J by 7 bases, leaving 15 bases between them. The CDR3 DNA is TGTGCCAGCAGCGGCGCAAACAGGGTGAATTCACCCCTCCACTTT. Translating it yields CASSGANRVNSPLHF.

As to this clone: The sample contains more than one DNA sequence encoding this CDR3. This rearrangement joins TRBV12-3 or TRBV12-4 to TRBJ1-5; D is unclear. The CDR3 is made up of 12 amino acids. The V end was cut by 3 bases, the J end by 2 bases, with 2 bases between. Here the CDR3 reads CASSFGNQPQHF. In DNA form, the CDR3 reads TGTGCCAGCAGTTTCGGCAATCAGCCCCAGCATTTT.

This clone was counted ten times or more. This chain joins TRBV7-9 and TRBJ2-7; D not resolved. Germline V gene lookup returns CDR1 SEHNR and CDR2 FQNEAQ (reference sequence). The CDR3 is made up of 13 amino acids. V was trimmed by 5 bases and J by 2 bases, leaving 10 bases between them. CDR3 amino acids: CASSPDWTYEQYF. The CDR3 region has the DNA TGTGCCAGCAGCCCTGACTGGACCTACGAGCAGTACTTC.

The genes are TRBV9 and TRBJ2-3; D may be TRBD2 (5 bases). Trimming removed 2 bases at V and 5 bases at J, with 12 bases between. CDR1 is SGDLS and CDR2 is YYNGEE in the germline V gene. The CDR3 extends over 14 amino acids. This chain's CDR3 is CASSVGHAGDTQYF. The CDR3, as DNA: TGTGCCAGCAGCGTCGGCCACGCGGGAGATACGCAGTATTTT.

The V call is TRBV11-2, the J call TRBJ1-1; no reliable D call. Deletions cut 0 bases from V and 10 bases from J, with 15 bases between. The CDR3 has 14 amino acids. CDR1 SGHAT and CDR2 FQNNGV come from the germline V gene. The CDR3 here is CASSLDRQVARAFF. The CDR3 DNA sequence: TGTGCCAGCAGCTTAGATCGGCAGGTCGCACGAGCTTTCTTT. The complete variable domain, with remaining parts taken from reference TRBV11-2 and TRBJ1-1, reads EAGVAQSPRYKIIEKRQSVAFWCNPISGHATLYWYQQILGQGPKLLIQFQNNGVVDDSQLPKDRFSAERLKGVDSTLKIQPAKLEDSAVYLCASSLDRQVARAFFGQGTRLTVV.

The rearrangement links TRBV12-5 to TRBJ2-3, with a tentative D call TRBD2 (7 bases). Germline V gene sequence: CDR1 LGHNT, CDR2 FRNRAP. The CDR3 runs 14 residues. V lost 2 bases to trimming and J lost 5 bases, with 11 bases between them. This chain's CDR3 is CASGLTGRGDTQYF. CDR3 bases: TGTGCTAGTGGTTTGACAGGGAGGGGAGATACGCAGTATTTT.

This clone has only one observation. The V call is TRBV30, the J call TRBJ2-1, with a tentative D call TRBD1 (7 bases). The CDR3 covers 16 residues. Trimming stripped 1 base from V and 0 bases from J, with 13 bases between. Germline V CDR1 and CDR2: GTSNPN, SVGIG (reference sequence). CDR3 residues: CAWSGAGGSSYNEQFF. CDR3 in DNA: TGTGCCTGGAGTGGGGCAGGGGGGAGCTCCTACAATGAGCAGTTCTTC.

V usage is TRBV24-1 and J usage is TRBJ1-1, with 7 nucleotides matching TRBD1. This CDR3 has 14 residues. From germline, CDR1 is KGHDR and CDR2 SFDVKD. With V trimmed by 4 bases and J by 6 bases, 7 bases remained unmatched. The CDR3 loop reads CATSDRDRASEAFF. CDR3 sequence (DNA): TGTGCCACCAGTGACCGTGACAGGGCTTCTGAAGCTTTCTTT.

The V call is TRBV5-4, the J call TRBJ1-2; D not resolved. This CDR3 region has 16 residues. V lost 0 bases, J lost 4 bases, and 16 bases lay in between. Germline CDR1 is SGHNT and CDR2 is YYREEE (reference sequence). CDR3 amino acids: CASSLDPSAGGYGYTF. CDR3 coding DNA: TGTGCCAGCAGCTTGGACCCCAGTGCAGGTGGCTATGGCTACACCTTC.

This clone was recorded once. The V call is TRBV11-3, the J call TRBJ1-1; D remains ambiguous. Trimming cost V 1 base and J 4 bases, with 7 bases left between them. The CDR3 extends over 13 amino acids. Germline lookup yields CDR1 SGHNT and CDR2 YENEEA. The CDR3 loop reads CASSLGAATEAFF. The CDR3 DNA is TGTGCCAGCAGCTTAGGGGCAGCCACTGAAGCTTTCTTT.

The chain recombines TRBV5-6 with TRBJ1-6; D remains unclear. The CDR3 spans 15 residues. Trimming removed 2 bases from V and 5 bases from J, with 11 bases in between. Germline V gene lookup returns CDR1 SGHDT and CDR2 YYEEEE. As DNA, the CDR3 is TGTGCCAGCAGCTTTTTAATCGAGAATAATTCACCCCTCCACTTT. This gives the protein CASSFLIENNSPLHF.

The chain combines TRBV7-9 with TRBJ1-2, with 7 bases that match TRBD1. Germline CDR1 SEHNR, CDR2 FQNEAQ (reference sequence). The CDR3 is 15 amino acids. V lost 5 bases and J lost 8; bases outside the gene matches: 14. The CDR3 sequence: CASSRTGQDPRGYTF. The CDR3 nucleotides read TGTGCCAGCAGCCGAACTGGACAGGACCCAAGGGGCTACACCTTC.